This paragraph covers one TCR beta chain sequence. Its matching antigen is unknown. The method was immunoSEQ multiplex PCR; TCRdb's version includes in-frame clones alone and lacks a portion of them. Counted here are about 1.5 million clones, 95% to 99% occurring once; the ten biggest clones make up roughly 0.42%. Per the germline V gene, CDR1 is KGHSH and CDR2 is LQKENI. The CDR3 is 17 amino acids. The ends lost 3 bases at V and 1 base at J; junction bases unmatched: 11. The sample is drawn from a study of shared clonotypes between healthy human individuals. General observations from the study: Clonotype sharing across donors was expected to vary with sequencing depth.

The V and J genes are TRBV18 and TRBJ1-1; TRBD1 matches at 7 bases. This TCR derives from a man aged 25 to 40 in good health. Sequenced: naive CD4+ T cells sorted from blood. Subset given: CD45RA+ positively selected. CDR3 in amino acids: CASSPYRLQGTNTEAFF. In DNA form, the CDR3 reads TGTGCCAGCTCACCCTACCGATTACAGGGGACGAACACTGAAGCTTTCTTT.